This is a list of T cell receptor beta chains from one sample in a study of blood T cell repertoires in COVID-19. Measured with immunoSEQ multiplex PCR; TCRdb has only the in-frame clones, and not every one. The repertoire holds under 450,000 clones, 70% to 90% seen once, with about 1.6% in the top ten. Sequenced: peripheral blood. These receptor sequences come from a woman aged 40 to 50 with COVID-19, enrolled during active disease. Each CDR3 is given with its conserved first and last residue. The order of the fields is CDR3 protein, CDR3 DNA, D gene, clone size, V gene, J gene. D genes are given only for firm matches. Clone size is shown for a subset of rows, as once, few, many or a class of expanded clone.

CASSLPRGAAGTEAFF	TGTGCCAGCAGCTTACCCCGGGGGGCCGCGGGCACTGAAGCTTTCTTT	NA	NA	TRBV4-2	TRBJ1-1
CASSNRDTGELFF	TGCGCCAGCAGCAACAGGGACACCGGGGAGCTGTTTTTT	NA	NA	TRBV5-1	TRBJ2-2
CASSRGRRTEAFF	TGTGCCAGTAGTAGAGGGAGGAGGACTGAAGCTTTCTTT	NA	NA	TRBV19	TRBJ1-1
CASSPVLNTEAFF	TGTGCCAGCAGCCCGGTATTGAACACTGAAGCTTTCTTT	NA	NA	TRBV7-3	TRBJ1-1
CASSLSGSSYNEQFF	TGTGCCAGCAGCTTGAGCGGGAGCTCCTACAATGAGCAGTTCTTC	TRBD2	NA	TRBV7-2	TRBJ2-1
CASSPGQLYEQYF	TGTGCCAGCAGCCCCGGACAGCTCTACGAGCAGTACTTC	NA	NA	TRBV12-3/TRBV12-4	TRBJ2-7
CASSLEGQSNTGELFF	TGCGCCAGCAGCTTGGAGGGACAATCGAACACCGGGGAGCTGTTTTTT	NA	NA	TRBV5-1	TRBJ2-2
CASSSGQGGEQPQHF	TGTGCCAGCTCATCGGGACAGGGAGGAGAACAGCCCCAGCATTTT	TRBD1	NA	TRBV18	TRBJ1-5
CASSQQTRLAGYNEQFF	TGCGCCAGCAGCCAACAAACTCGACTAGCTGGTTACAATGAGCAGTTCTTC	TRBD2	NA	TRBV4-3	TRBJ2-1
CASSQLRLQERGTEAFF	TGTGCCAGCAGCCAACTCCGATTACAGGAAAGGGGCACTGAAGCTTTCTTT	NA	NA	TRBV3-1/TRBV3-2	TRBJ1-1
CASSPPVTGATEAFF	TGTGCCAGCTCACCACCTGTTACAGGGGCTACTGAAGCTTTCTTT	TRBD1	NA	TRBV18	TRBJ1-1
CASSERTGNQPQHF	TGTGCCAGCAGTGAGCGGACGGGGAATCAGCCCCAGCATTTT	NA	NA	TRBV2	TRBJ1-5
CASSPGLAGGGTREQYF	TGCGCCAGCAGCCCGGGACTAGCGGGGGGAGGTACAAGGGAGCAGTACTTC	TRBD2	NA	TRBV5-1	TRBJ2-7
CASSTPGQGAKDEQFF	TGTGCCAGTAGTACTCCGGGACAGGGGGCGAAGGATGAGCAGTTCTTC	TRBD1	NA	TRBV19	TRBJ2-1
CSASSLAGDPSYEQYF	TGCAGTGCTAGTAGCTTAGCGGGAGACCCCTCCTACGAGCAGTACTTC	TRBD2	NA	TRBV20-1	TRBJ2-7
CASSGIGYNEQFF	TGTGCCAGCAGCGGCATCGGGTACAATGAGCAGTTCTTC	NA	NA	TRBV7-2	TRBJ2-1
CASSTRGSGGYTF	TGTGCCAGCAGCACCAGGGGAAGTGGCGGCTACACCTTC	NA	NA	TRBV2	TRBJ1-2
CAWSRFEGANSPLHF	TGTGCCTGGAGCCGCTTTGAGGGGGCGAATTCACCCCTCCACTTT	TRBD1	NA	TRBV30	TRBJ1-6
CASSLVRGIEAFF	TGTGCCAGCAGCTTAGTCAGGGGGATTGAAGCTTTCTTT	TRBD1	NA	TRBV11-2	TRBJ1-1
CAWKQGQGNNQPQHF	TGTGCCTGGAAACAGGGACAGGGGAATAATCAGCCCCAGCATTTT	TRBD1	NA	TRBV30	TRBJ1-5
CASSAARASANEKLFF	TGTGCCAGCAGTGCGGCCAGGGCGTCAGCTAATGAAAAACTGTTTTTT	NA	NA	TRBV25-1	TRBJ1-4
CASSFTLGQGDSYEQYF	TGTGCCAGCAGCTTTACCTTGGGACAGGGAGACTCCTACGAGCAGTACTTC	TRBD1	few	TRBV7-2	TRBJ2-7
CASSYTGNSPLHF	TGTGCCAGCAGCTATACAGGGAATTCACCCCTCCACTTT	NA	NA	TRBV7-2	TRBJ1-6
CASRASEAVETQYF	TGTGCCAGCAGGGCCTCCGAGGCCGTGGAGACCCAGTACTTC	NA	NA	TRBV28	TRBJ2-5
CASSIGNGNEQFF	TGTGCCAGTAGTATTGGAAACGGGAATGAGCAGTTCTTC	NA	NA	TRBV19	TRBJ2-1
CASSKKDSNYGYTF	TGTGCCAGCAGCAAAAAAGACAGCAACTATGGCTACACCTTC	NA	NA	TRBV9	TRBJ1-2
CASRRDTGASPLHF	TGTGCCAGCAGACGGGACACGGGCGCTTCACCCCTCCACTTT	NA	once	TRBV28	TRBJ1-6
CASSPLAGGPDEQYF	TGTGCCAGCAGTCCTCTAGCGGGAGGGCCCGACGAGCAGTACTTC	TRBD2	NA	TRBV28	TRBJ2-7
CASSQVLSAQHGYTF	TGCGCCAGCAGCCAAGTCCTTTCTGCACAGCATGGCTACACCTTC	NA	NA	TRBV4-1	TRBJ1-2
CASSYGGDSYGYTF	TGTGCCAGCAGTTACGGAGGGGATTCCTATGGCTACACCTTC	NA	NA	TRBV6-5	TRBJ1-2
CASSLAGGNTEAFF	TGTGCCAGCAGCTTAGCCGGGGGGAACACTGAAGCTTTCTTT	NA	NA	TRBV7-3	TRBJ1-1
CASSYGRAAETQYF	TGTGCCAGCAGCTACGGGAGGGCCGCAGAGACCCAGTACTTC	TRBD2	NA	TRBV7-8	TRBJ2-5
CASKQGLAGVRYEQYF	TGTGCCAGCAAACAGGGTTTAGCGGGAGTCCGCTACGAGCAGTACTTC	TRBD2	NA	TRBV2	TRBJ2-7
CATSDYLRTSGRDEQYF	TGTGCCACCAGTGATTACCTACGGACTAGCGGGAGAGACGAGCAGTACTTC	TRBD2	NA	TRBV24-1	TRBJ2-7
CASSFATENNEQFF	TGTGCCAGCAGCTTCGCGACAGAAAACAATGAGCAGTTCTTC	NA	once	TRBV7-3	TRBJ2-1
CASSEQGAVYEQYF	TGTGCCAGCAGTGAACAGGGGGCGGTCTACGAGCAGTACTTC	TRBD1	NA	TRBV2	TRBJ2-7
CASSPLGQGSNSGYTF	TGTGCCAGCTCACCCCTGGGACAGGGAAGTAACAGTGGCTACACCTTC	TRBD1	NA	TRBV18	TRBJ1-2
CASSELSVNTEAFF	TGTGCCAGCAGTGAATTGTCCGTGAACACTGAAGCTTTCTTT	NA	NA	TRBV2	TRBJ1-1
CASSRFPTTRGTDTQYF	TGTGCCAGTAGTAGATTCCCGACTACGAGGGGCACAGATACGCAGTATTTT	NA	NA	TRBV19	TRBJ2-3
CASSPTGLGEKLFF	TGTGCCAGCAGCCCGACAGGGTTAGGAGAAAAACTGTTTTTT	TRBD1	NA	TRBV28	TRBJ1-4
CSVREATEAFF	TGCAGCGTTAGAGAGGCAACTGAAGCTTTCTTT	NA	NA	TRBV29-1	TRBJ1-1